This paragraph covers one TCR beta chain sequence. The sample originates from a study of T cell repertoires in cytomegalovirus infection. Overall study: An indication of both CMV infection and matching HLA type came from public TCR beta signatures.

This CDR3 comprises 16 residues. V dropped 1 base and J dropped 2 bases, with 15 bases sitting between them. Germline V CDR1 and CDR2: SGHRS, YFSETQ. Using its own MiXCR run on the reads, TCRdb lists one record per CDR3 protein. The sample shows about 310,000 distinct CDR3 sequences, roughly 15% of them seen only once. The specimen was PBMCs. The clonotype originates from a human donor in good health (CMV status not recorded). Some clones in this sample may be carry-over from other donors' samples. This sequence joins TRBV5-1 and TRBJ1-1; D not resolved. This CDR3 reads CASSLTELSFNTEAFF. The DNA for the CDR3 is TGCGCCAGCAGCTTGACGGAATTGTCATTTAACACTGAAGCTTTCTTT.